This T cell receptor (beta chain) was found in a study of post-analysis software for immune sequencing data. The germline V gene encodes CDR1 MNHEY and CDR2 SMNVEV (reference sequence). This CDR3 comprises 15 residues. The trim removed 6 bases at V and 1 base at J, leaving 3 bases unmatched. This clonotype was seen repeatedly, ten times or more. The antigen is not known. The study, taken as a whole, reports: TRBV5-6, TRBV5-1 and TRBV20-1 belonged to a set of about 5 TRBV segments that were more frequent in patients than controls. Relative to controls, patients with multiple sclerosis showed significantly lower normalized Chao1 diversity.

The library was made from cDNA and included unique molecular identifiers. TCRdb reprocessed the PCR reads with MiXCR, giving one entry per CDR3 protein. The data show over 150,000 distinct CDR3 sequences, 30% seen once. The clonotype was recovered from a girl aged 10 to 17 with multiple sclerosis. Specimen: blood. This chain joins TRBV27 and TRBJ2-3; TRBD2 matches at 11 bases. The CDR3 spells CASSPGLAGTDTQYF. The CDR3 DNA sequence: TGTGCCAGCAGCCCGGGACTAGCGGGCACAGATACGCAGTATTTT.